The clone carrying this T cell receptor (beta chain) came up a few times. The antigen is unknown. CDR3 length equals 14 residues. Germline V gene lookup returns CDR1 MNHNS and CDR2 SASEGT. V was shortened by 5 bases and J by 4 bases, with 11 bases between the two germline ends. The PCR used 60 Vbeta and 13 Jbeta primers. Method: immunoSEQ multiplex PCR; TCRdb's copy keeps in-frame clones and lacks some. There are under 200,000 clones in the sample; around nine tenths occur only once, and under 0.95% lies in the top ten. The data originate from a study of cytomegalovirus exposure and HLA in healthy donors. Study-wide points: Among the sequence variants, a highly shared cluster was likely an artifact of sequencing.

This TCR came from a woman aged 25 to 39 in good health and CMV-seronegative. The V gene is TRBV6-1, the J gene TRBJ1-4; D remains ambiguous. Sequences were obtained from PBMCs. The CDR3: CASSPGPFNEKLFF. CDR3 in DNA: TGTGCCAGCAGTCCCGGTCCTTTTAATGAAAAACTGTTTTTT.